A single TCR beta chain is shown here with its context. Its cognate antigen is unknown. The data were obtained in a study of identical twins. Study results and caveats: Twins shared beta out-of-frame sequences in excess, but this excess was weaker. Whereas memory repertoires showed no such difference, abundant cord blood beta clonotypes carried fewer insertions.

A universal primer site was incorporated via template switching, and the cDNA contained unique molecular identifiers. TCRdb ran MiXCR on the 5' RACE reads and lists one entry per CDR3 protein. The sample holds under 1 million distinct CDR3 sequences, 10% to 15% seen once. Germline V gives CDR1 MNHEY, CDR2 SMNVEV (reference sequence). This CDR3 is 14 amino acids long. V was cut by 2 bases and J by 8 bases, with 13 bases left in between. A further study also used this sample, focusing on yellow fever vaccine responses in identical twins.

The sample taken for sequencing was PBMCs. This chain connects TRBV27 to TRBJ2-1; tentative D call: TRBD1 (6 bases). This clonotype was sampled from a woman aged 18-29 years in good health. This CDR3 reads CASSLSWGLDEQFF. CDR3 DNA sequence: TGTGCCAGCAGTTTAAGTTGGGGGCTTGATGAGCAGTTCTTC.